This entry features one T cell receptor (beta chain) sequence. As yet, its antigen is unknown. The CDR3 has 21 residues. Per the germline V gene, CDR1 is MNHEY and CDR2 is SMNVEV (reference sequence). Germline trimming cut 5 bases from V and 0 bases from J; bases unmatched to any gene: 14. This specimen comes from a study of OX40 agonist ivuxolimab in advanced cancers. Study context: Given to patients was ivuxolimab, an agonistic anti-OX40 (CD134) antibody. Previous treatment with anti-PD-1, anti-PD-L1 or anti-CTLA-4 therapy was allowed; about 37% had received some. General observations from the study: Undetermined was the antigen specificity of the expanded peripheral T cells.

Sequencing was performed with immunoSEQ multiplex PCR; in TCRdb, only in-frame clones are kept and a portion is missing. Of about 83,000 clones listed, about 90% were seen once; the top ten hold more than 7%. This TCR derives from an adult with an advanced solid tumor such as melanoma, head and neck, liver or kidney cancer. V usage is TRBV27 and J usage is TRBJ2-4; TRBD2 matches at 15 bases. Source: CD4+ or CD8+ T cells sorted from blood, taken in a trial of the OX40 agonist ivuxolimab. CDR3 sequence: CASSPERTSGRAGGAKNIQYF. CDR3 coding DNA: TGTGCCAGCAGTCCCGAACGGACTAGCGGGAGGGCTGGGGGAGCCAAAAACATTCAGTACTTC.